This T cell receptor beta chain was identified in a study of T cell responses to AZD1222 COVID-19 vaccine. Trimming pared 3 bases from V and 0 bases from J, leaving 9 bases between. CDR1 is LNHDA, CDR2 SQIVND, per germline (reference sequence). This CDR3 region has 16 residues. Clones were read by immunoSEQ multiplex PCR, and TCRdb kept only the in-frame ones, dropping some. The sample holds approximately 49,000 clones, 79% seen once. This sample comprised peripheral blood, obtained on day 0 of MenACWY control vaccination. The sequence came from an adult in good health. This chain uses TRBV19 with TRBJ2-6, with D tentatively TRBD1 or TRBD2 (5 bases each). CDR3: CASSISGTSGANVLTF. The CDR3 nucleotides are TGTGCCAGTAGTATTTCAGGGACCTCTGGGGCCAACGTCCTGACTTTC.